A single sample is the source of the 13 T cell receptor beta chains below, sequenced in a study of Graves' ophthalmopathy and Graves' hyperthyroidism (dated by TCRdb to the late 2010s). The sequencer listed for this sample is Illumina HiSeq 2000. For repertoire sequencing, TCR beta CDR3 regions were amplified from RNA transcripts. The first round was an RT-PCR using HTBI primers with the Qiagen OneStep RT-PCR kit, and this first round was followed by a second-round multiplex PCR, then size selection and purification. Clones were called with MiXCR by TCRdb after fastp trimmed the public reads at Q25, and only in-frame beta chains were retained. All rows with the same CDR3 protein become a single entry with the most common DNA and genes. The sample includes 650,000 to 900,000 distinct CDR3 sequences, with around 40% observed a single time. 44% of the sample comes from the top ten. Sequences were obtained from peripheral blood. These receptors came from an adult man with Graves' ophthalmopathy.

About this clonotype: This could be a read error, since a much larger clone is one nucleotide away. Since no conserved phenylalanine or tryptophan closes the CDR3, a read error is the likely cause. The J gene is TRBJ2-5, the V gene TRBV11-2, with TRBD2 matching over 11 bases. This CDR3 comprises 18 residues. Germline V gene sequence: CDR1 SGHAT, CDR2 FQNNGV. J was trimmed by 4 bases and V by 3 bases; bases with no gene match: 13. This CDR3 is CASSFKRGLAGGGETQYL. In DNA form, the CDR3 reads TGTGCCAGCAGCTTTAAACGGGGTCTAGCGGGAGGCGGAGAGACCCAGTACCTC.

This clonotype showed up just a few times. V gene TRBV14 combines with J gene TRBJ2-7; D not certain. Per germline, CDR1 SGHDN and CDR2 FVKESK. Between the trimmed V and J ends, which lost 2 bases and 6 bases, there was a span of 8 bases. This CDR3 contains 12 residues. In DNA, the CDR3 is TGTGCCAGCAGCCAAATCTTCGGCGAGCAGTACTTC. It encodes CASSQIFGEQYF.

As regards this clonotype: The germline gene is not matched at one end of the junction; a read error may be the cause. This rearrangement joins TRBV25-1 to TRBJ1-5, with a possible D match to TRBD1 (5 bases). The CDR3 runs 13 residues. Germline CDR1 reads MGHDK; CDR2 reads SYGVNS. CDR3 loop: CASSLGARQLQHF. CDR3 DNA sequence: TGTGCCAGCTCCCTTGGGGCGCGTCAGCTCCAGCATTTC.

At least ten counts were recorded for this clonotype. The DNA of the CDR3 is TGTGCCAGCAGTGAGGGACAGAGTCGGTCCTACGAGCAGTACTTC. Its protein product is CASSEGQSRSYEQYF. The chain has TRBV25-1 and TRBJ2-7, with 7 bases matching TRBD1. Germline CDR1 reads MGHDK; CDR2 reads SYGVNS. The CDR3 runs to 15 residues. The V segment lost 3 bases and the J segment 1 base; nucleotides outside the gene matches: 6.

The V gene is TRBV10-3, the J gene TRBJ1-2; D gene ambiguous. V lost 10 bases and J lost 8, with 26 bases in between. The CDR3 is 15 amino acids. Germline values: CDR1 ENHRY, CDR2 SYGVKD. CDR3 protein: CASSQEVQSSFGYTF. CDR3 DNA sequence: TGTGCCAGCAGCCAAGAAGTACAGAGCTCCTTCGGCTACACCTTC.

This clonotype was seen a handful of times. The chain's CDR3 is CASSTAGGASRYGYTF. The CDR3 coding sequence is TGTGCCAGCAGCACGGCAGGGGGGGCCTCTCGTTATGGCTACACCTTC. V and J are TRBV7-8 and TRBJ1-2; 7 bases are a match to TRBD1. Trimming at V came to 5 bases and at J to 5 bases, leaving 14 bases not matched to a gene. CDR3 size: 16 residues. The germline V gene encodes CDR1 SGHVS and CDR2 FQNEAQ.

This clonotype showed up just a few times. V is TRBV10-3 and J is TRBJ1-5; 9 nucleotides align to TRBD1. V was pared by 10 bases and J by 0 bases, with 16 bases of the junction left unmatched. This CDR3 is built from 18 residues. The V gene's germline CDR1 is ENHRY and CDR2 SYGVKD. CDR3: CASSPRPDRGHSNQPQHF. CDR3 DNA: TGTGCCAGCAGCCCGAGACCGGACAGGGGCCATAGCAATCAGCCCCAGCATTTT.

This clonotype has a handful of counts. This chain uses TRBV5-4 with TRBJ1-5; possible D gene TRBD1, 5 bases. Germline lookup yields CDR1 SGHNT and CDR2 YYREEE (reference sequence). This CDR3 region has 13 residues. V lost 4 bases and J 9 bases, leaving 14 bases between the germline ends. The CDR3 DNA is TGTGCCAGCAGCCCACCGGGGGGTCGGCCCCAGCATTTT. It encodes CASSPPGGRPQHF.

The chain uses TRBV9 and TRBJ1-4; D call uncertain. Germline CDR1 SGDLS, CDR2 YYNGEE. Trimming took off 5 bases at V and 10 bases at J, with 21 bases between the two ends. The CDR3 is 15 residues long. CDR3 residues: CASSYSGGRGGKLFF. The CDR3 bases are TGTGCCAGCAGTTACTCGGGAGGCAGAGGCGGAAAACTGTTTTTT.

This clonotype came up a few times. V gene TRBV9 combines with J gene TRBJ1-1; maybe TRBD1 (6 bases). Looked up from germline, CDR1 is SGDLS and CDR2 is YYNGEE. Trimming removed 8 bases from V and 8 bases from J, with 16 bases in between. The CDR3 length is 12 residues. CDR3 region: CASTNPGTEAFF. In DNA form, the CDR3 reads TGTGCCAGTACCAACCCCGGGACAGAAGCTTTCTTT.

The chain couples TRBV20-1 to TRBJ2-7; perhaps TRBD1 as D (5 bases). CDR1 DFQATT and CDR2 SNEGSKA come from the germline V gene (reference sequence). This CDR3 contains 12 residues. Trimming took off 6 bases at V and 7 bases at J, with 16 bases between the two ends. The CDR3 sequence: CSAHEQGSEQYF. CDR3 coding DNA: TGCAGTGCGCACGAGCAGGGAAGTGAGCAGTACTTC.

This clonotype was recorded a few times. The chain employs TRBV19 and TRBJ2-7; 10 nucleotides align to TRBD1. Losses at the gene ends were 4 bases for V and 2 bases for J; bases not matched to a gene: 2. Germline V gene lookup returns CDR1 LNHDA and CDR2 SQIVND (reference sequence). This CDR3 contains 14 residues. The CDR3 is CASSNGQGAYEQYF. CDR3 nucleotide sequence: TGTGCCAGTAGTAACGGACAGGGGGCCTACGAGCAGTACTTC. Drawing the rest from reference TRBV19 and TRBJ2-7, the complete variable domain is DGGITQSPKYLFRKEGQNVTLSCEQNLNHDAMYWYRQDPGQGLRLIYYSQIVNDFQKGDIAEGYSVSREKKESFPLTVTSAQKNPTAFYLCASSNGQGAYEQYFGPGTRLTVT.

This clonotype has at least ten counts. This sequence joins TRBV29-1 and TRBJ1-2; D not certain. Germline CDR1 reads SQVTM; CDR2 reads ANQGSEA. The V and J ends lost 3 bases and 7 bases respectively, with 6 bases between them. The CDR3 sequence is 10 residues long. CDR3 in amino acids: CSVDGPGYTF. CDR3 in DNA: TGCAGCGTTGACGGTCCTGGCTACACCTTC.